The T cell receptor (beta chain) described here comes from a study of blood T cell repertoires in COVID-19. Study in general: Samples taken during acute and convalescent COVID-19 were collected in the United States, Italy and Spain. Sources were T cells, B-cell-depleted T cells, or PBMCs; the material itself was cDNA or gDNA.

The V gene end was trimmed by 4 bases and the J gene end by 0 bases; junction bases not matched to a gene: 14. The CDR3 covers 20 residues. The germline V gene encodes CDR1 SGHNT and CDR2 YYREEE (reference sequence). Original handling: Using reference gene primer amplification, nucleated cell counts were estimated. Sequenced by immunoSEQ multiplex PCR; TCRdb stores in-frame clones only, minus some. V, J and clone size are taken as reported in that table, and D and trimming were inferred from the DNA itself. Here the sample spans 130,000 to 150,000 clones, around 79% being singletons. The receptor was derived from a man aged 60 to 75 with acute or convalescent COVID-19. Sample: peripheral blood. The V gene is TRBV5-4, the J gene TRBJ2-4; 12 bases map to TRBD1. The CDR3 DNA reads as TGTGCCAGCAGCACCGGCGCCGGGACAGGGGGCTATGTAGCCAAAAACATTCAGTACTTC. Amino acids: CASSTGAGTGGYVAKNIQYF.